The clone carrying this T cell receptor (beta chain) showed up many times. What it binds is not known. The germline gives CDR1 KGHSH, CDR2 LQKENI. Trimming took 6 bases from V and 8 from J; bases not matched to a gene: 6. The CDR3 is 13 residues long. These data are taken from a study of T cell repertoires in cytomegalovirus infection. Overall study findings and caveats: There were HLA-C-restricted CMV-specific TCR beta clonotypes dominating the ex vivo response.

TCRdb fed the reads into MiXCR, producing one record per CDR3 protein. Among hundreds of thousands of distinct CDR3 sequences listed, 24% were seen once. Source material: CD8+ T cells from PBMCs. The sequence was obtained from a human donor in good health (CMV status not recorded). Some clones in this sample may be carry-over from other donors' samples. The chain carries TRBV18 and TRBJ2-1; 8 nucleotides line up with TRBD2. CDR3 region: CASSPGGADEQFF. The CDR3 nucleotides read TGTGCCAGCTCCCCCGGGGGGGCCGATGAGCAGTTCTTC.